Presented here are 24 T cell receptor beta chains from one specimen sequenced in a study of T cells in Graves' hyperthyroidism and ophthalmopathy. RNA transcripts yielded amplified TCR beta CDR3 regions. Using the HTBI primer set, a first-round RT-PCR was run on the TCR CDR3. TCRdb analysed the multiplex PCR reads with MiXCR anew, one entry per CDR3 protein. Of roughly 420,000 distinct CDR3 sequences in the sample, roughly 13% are singletons; the top ten hold 4% to 6.5%. The material sequenced was blood. These receptors all stem from a woman in her late teens or twenties with Graves' hyperthyroidism.

This clonotype was picked up a small number of times. This chain uses TRBV2 with TRBJ1-6, with TRBD1 as a possible D gene (5 bases). Trimming removed 6 bases from V and 8 bases from J, with 14 bases in between. This CDR3 has 14 residues. Looked up from germline, CDR1 is SNHLY and CDR2 is FYNNEI. The CDR3 sequence: CASSETGQDSPLHF. The CDR3 DNA sequence: TGTGCCAGCAGCGAAACGGGGCAGGATTCACCCCTCCACTTT.

This clonotype occurred many times. The chain employs TRBV14 and TRBJ1-2; D gene ambiguous. The CDR3 loop spans 10 amino acids. V dropped 3 bases and J dropped 6 bases, with 2 bases sitting between them. CDR1 and CDR2 (germline): SGHDN, FVKESK. CDR3 region: CASSQNGYTF. The DNA for the CDR3 is TGTGCCAGCAGCCAGAATGGCTACACCTTC.

There are many counts of this clonotype. This rearrangement joins TRBV20-1 to TRBJ2-5; D is unresolved. The CDR3 spans 14 residues. V shed 1 base and J shed 0 bases, with 9 bases lying between them. Germline V gene data show CDR1 as DFQATT and CDR2 as SNEGSKA (reference sequence). CDR3 nucleotides: TGCAGTGCTAGAGGGCCATCAAACCAAGAGACCCAGTACTTC. Translation: CSARGPSNQETQYF.

This clonotype was counted between two and nine times. V and J are TRBV9 and TRBJ2-7; TRBD1 is a possible D gene (5 bases). The V end lost 0 bases, the J end lost 5 bases, and 9 bases lay between the germline ends. Looked up from germline, CDR1 is SGDLS and CDR2 is YYNGEE. The CDR3 sequence is 13 residues long. The CDR3 DNA reads as TGTGCCAGCAGCGTAGGTCAGGGCCACGAGCAGTACTTC. Translated, it gives CASSVGQGHEQYF.

A remark on this clonotype: This may come from a read error, since a much larger clone is one base off. The rearrangement links TRBV6-1 to TRBJ2-5; TRBD1 aligns across 7 bases. Matching the DNA end better, TRBJ2-1 makes the J call doubtful. This CDR3 is 15 amino acids long. Per germline, CDR1 MNHNS and CDR2 SASEGT. The chain's CDR3 is CASSPGQAVVETQFF. The CDR3 bases are TGTGCCAGCAGTCCCGGACAGGCGGTTGTAGAGACCCAGTTCTTC.

The sample holds many counts of this clonotype. This chain links TRBV7-2 with TRBJ1-1, with 7 nucleotides matching TRBD1. Germline lookup yields CDR1 SGHTA and CDR2 FQGNSA. V gave up 0 bases and J gave up 7 bases; unmatched junction bases: 8. This CDR3 comprises 15 residues. The CDR3 DNA reads as TGTGCCAGCAGCTTAGCCGGGACAGTTAAAATTGAAGCTTTCTTT. This encodes CASSLAGTVKIEAFF.

There are a few counts of this clonotype. V usage is TRBV19 and J usage is TRBJ2-5, with D possibly matching TRBD1 (6 bases). The CDR3 extends over 13 amino acids. Trimming cost V 5 bases and J 6 bases, with 13 bases left between them. The germline gives CDR1 LNHDA, CDR2 SQIVND (reference sequence). The CDR3 coding sequence is TGTGCCAGTAGTGCCGGGACAAGGAAGACCCAGTACTTC. Encoded protein: CASSAGTRKTQYF.

This clonotype was seen once. A much larger clone differs from this one at a single base, so this may be a read error. This chain links TRBV12-3 or TRBV12-4 with TRBJ2-2, with 11 bases that match TRBD1. CDR3 length equals 17 residues. The CDR3 DNA follows: TGTGTCAGCAGTACAATACCGGGACAGGGGGTTACCGGGGAGCTGTTTTTT. Its protein product is CVSSTIPGQGVTGELFF.

This clonotype was counted only a few times. The J gene is TRBJ2-5, the V gene TRBV3-1, with 8 nucleotides matching TRBD2. The CDR3 has 16 residues. V lost 3 bases and J lost 5; bases outside the gene matches: 11. CDR1 LGHDT and CDR2 YNNKEL come from the germline V gene (reference sequence). CDR3 amino acids: CASSHRGGYEEETQYF. The CDR3 DNA reads as TGTGCCAGCAGCCACCGGGGGGGGTACGAGGAGGAGACCCAGTACTTC.

In its sample, this clonotype was seen many times. V and J are TRBV6-1 and TRBJ2-5; D remains ambiguous. The CDR3 totals 12 residues. Germline CDR1 reads MNHNS; CDR2 reads SASEGT. Trimming left V 6 bases short and J 5 bases short, with 10 bases between. CDR3 coding DNA: TGTGCCAGCAGCGGCTCTTGGGAGACCCAGTACTTC. Translated: CASSGSWETQYF.

The sample holds many counts of this clonotype. V and J are TRBV7-9 and TRBJ2-3; TRBD1 is a possible D gene (6 bases). This CDR3 is built from 15 residues. The germline gives CDR1 SEHNR, CDR2 FQNEAQ (reference sequence). V was shortened by 5 bases and J by 0 bases, with 12 bases between the two germline ends. The CDR3 DNA is TGTGCCAGCAGCACAGGACAGTTCAGCACAGATACGCAGTATTTT. It specifies CASSTGQFSTDTQYF. Based on the CDR3 plus reference TRBV7-9 and TRBJ2-3, the full variable domain is DTGVSQNPRHKITKRGQNVTFRCDPISEHNRLYWYRQTLGQGPEFLTYFQNEAQLEKSRLLSDRFSAERPKGSFSTLEIQRTEQGDSAMYLCASSTGQFSTDTQYFGPGTRLTVL.

This clonotype came up many times. The chain links TRBV6-1 to TRBJ2-1, with D perhaps matching TRBD1 or TRBD2 (6 bases each). The V gene lost 9 bases and the J gene lost 8 bases, with 20 bases spanning the gap. CDR3 length equals 14 residues. Germline CDR1 reads MNHNS; CDR2 reads SASEGT. The CDR3 nucleotides read TGTGCCAGTTTAGGGTCGGGGGCTGGCGATGAGCAGTTCTTC. Amino acid sequence: CASLGSGAGDEQFF.

As concerns this clonotype: One junction end does not reproduce the germline sequence, and a read error may be involved. The chain recombines TRBV29-1 with TRBJ1-1; D is possibly TRBD1 (5 bases). Germline V CDR1 and CDR2: SQVTM, ANQGSEA. The CDR3 totals 13 residues. The CDR3 DNA follows: TGCAGCGTTGTCCGGGATTTCGGGACTGAAGCTCTCTTT. Translated, it gives CSVVRDFGTEALF.

At least ten counts were recorded for this clonotype. The chain links TRBV3-1 to TRBJ2-7; 8 nucleotides line up with TRBD1. CDR1 and CDR2 from the germline V gene are LGHDT and YNNKEL (reference sequence). The CDR3 has 17 residues. The trim removed 3 bases at V and 0 bases at J, leaving 10 bases unmatched. CDR3 nucleotides: TGTGCCAGCAGCCAGAGGACCGGACAGGGCAACTCCTACGAGCAGTACTTC. Its translation is CASSQRTGQGNSYEQYF.

This clonotype was found many times. This sequence joins TRBV7-2 and TRBJ1-4; no reliable D call. Germline loops: CDR1 SGHTA, CDR2 FQGNSA. Trimming took off 5 bases at V and 8 bases at J, with 12 bases between the two ends. CDR3 length: 13 amino acids. The CDR3 is CASSPVPGEKLFF. CDR3 sequence (DNA): TGTGCCAGCAGCCCGGTACCGGGGGAAAAACTGTTTTTT.

This clonotype was observed many times. The chain joins TRBV5-6 to TRBJ2-1; TRBD1 is a possible D gene (7 bases). Per the germline V gene, CDR1 is SGHDT and CDR2 is YYEEEE. This CDR3 is built from 17 residues. Deletions cut 0 bases from V and 7 bases from J, with 20 bases between. The CDR3 reads CASSLAGGGASRNEQFF. CDR3 nucleotides: TGTGCCAGCAGCTTGGCCGGAGGGGGCGCGAGTAGGAATGAGCAGTTCTTC.

This clonotype has ten or more counts. The junction departs from germline at one end; a sequencing error may be responsible. V and J are TRBV27 and TRBJ1-5; D remains ambiguous. The CDR3 loop spans 15 amino acids. CDR1 and CDR2 (germline): MNHEY, SMNVEV (reference sequence). CDR3 sequence (DNA): TGTGCCAGCAGTTTATCTGGGAGAAACAATCAGCCCCAACATTTT. Protein: CASSLSGRNNQPQHF.

Details on this clonotype: Possible read error: a much larger clone is one base away. This chain links TRBV2 with TRBJ1-2; a weak D match, TRBD1 (6 bases). CDR1 and CDR2 from the germline V gene are SNHLY and FYNNEI. V lost 8 bases to trimming and J lost 8 bases, with 18 bases between them. The CDR3 consists of 13 residues. The DNA for the CDR3 is TGTGCCAGCTTATTTAACAGGGCCAGGGGCTACACCTTC. This encodes CASLFNRARGYTF.

This clonotype was recorded many times. This chain uses TRBV10-1 with TRBJ2-7; D unresolved. The CDR3 runs to 12 residues. The V end was cut by 6 bases, the J end by 2 bases, with 8 bases between. Germline CDR1 reads WNHNN; CDR2 reads SYGVQD (reference sequence). The CDR3 region has the DNA TGCGCCAGCAGCGCCGGACCCTACGAGCAGTACTTC. It is translated as CASSAGPYEQYF.

The chain employs TRBV20-1 and TRBJ2-4; TRBD2 matches at 8 bases. Germline V gene sequence: CDR1 DFQATT, CDR2 SNEGSKA (reference sequence). With 1 base clipped from V and 8 bases from J, the junction kept 7 bases outside the gene matches. The CDR3 covers 14 residues. CDR3 bases: TGCAGTGCTAGAGCGAGCGGGAGCGGGGACATTCAGTACTTC. Translating gives CSARASGSGDIQYF.

The J gene is TRBJ2-5, the V gene TRBV27; weak D call: TRBD1 (6 bases). CDR3 length equals 18 residues. CDR1 and CDR2 (germline): MNHEY, SMNVEV (reference sequence). V lost 6 bases, J lost 1 base, and 24 bases lay in between. CDR3 sequence: CASSPTLLTGLSQETQYF. The CDR3 nucleotides are TGTGCCAGCAGCCCGACGCTTCTAACAGGGCTATCCCAAGAGACCCAGTACTTC.

V usage is TRBV20-1 and J usage is TRBJ2-3; the match to TRBD2 covers 9 bases. The CDR3 extends over 15 amino acids. The trim removed 2 bases at V and 4 bases at J, leaving 7 bases unmatched. Per the germline V gene, CDR1 is DFQATT and CDR2 is SNEGSKA (reference sequence). The CDR3 nucleotides read TGCAGTGCTAGAATTAGCGGGAGAACGTCAGATACGCAGTATTTT. This encodes CSARISGRTSDTQYF.

The genes are TRBV5-1 and TRBJ1-4; D unclear. Germline lookup yields CDR1 SGHRS and CDR2 YFSETQ. The CDR3 is made up of 14 amino acids. Trimming took 0 bases from V and 5 from J, leaving 8 bases between them. CDR3: CASSLDSENEKLFF. The DNA for the CDR3 is TGCGCCAGCAGCTTGGACAGCGAGAATGAAAAACTGTTTTTT.

This clonotype was counted ten times or more. The chain links TRBV20-1 to TRBJ1-5, with 9 bases aligning to TRBD1. Germline loops: CDR1 DFQATT, CDR2 SNEGSKA (reference sequence). Germline trimming cut 1 base from V and 4 bases from J; bases unmatched to any gene: 5. The CDR3 has 15 residues. The CDR3 DNA is TGCAGTGCTAGAGTGGGACAGGGCATGAATCAGCCCCAGCATTTT. It translates to CSARVGQGMNQPQHF.